This T cell receptor beta chain was retrieved from a study of spatial heterogeneity in lung cancer. Looking at the study overall: Counts of TCR transcripts in tumor regions correlated strongly with a T cell module score (derived from matched bulk RNA-seq).

General study results and limits: Counts of expanded intratumoral alpha and beta TCRs tracked tumor mutation counts.

TCRdb fed the 5' RACE reads into MiXCR, producing one record per CDR3 protein. The table includes some 14,000 distinct CDR3 sequences, around 3.5% detected once. This clonotype was recorded many times. Its antigen is currently unknown. The sample's time point: sample taken at primary tumor resection. The TCR originated in a male donor with early-stage non-small cell lung cancer. Source: lung tumor tissue, taken at surgery.

The CDR3 nucleotides read TGCGCCAGCAGCCGGGACAGGGTGGATGAAAAACTGTTTTTT. The encoded protein is CASSRDRVDEKLFF. The chain employs TRBV5-1 and TRBJ1-4; 9 nucleotides line up with TRBD1. CDR3 length: 14 residues. Germline V CDR1 and CDR2: SGHRS, YFSETQ. The ends lost 4 bases at V and 6 bases at J; junction bases unmatched: 4.